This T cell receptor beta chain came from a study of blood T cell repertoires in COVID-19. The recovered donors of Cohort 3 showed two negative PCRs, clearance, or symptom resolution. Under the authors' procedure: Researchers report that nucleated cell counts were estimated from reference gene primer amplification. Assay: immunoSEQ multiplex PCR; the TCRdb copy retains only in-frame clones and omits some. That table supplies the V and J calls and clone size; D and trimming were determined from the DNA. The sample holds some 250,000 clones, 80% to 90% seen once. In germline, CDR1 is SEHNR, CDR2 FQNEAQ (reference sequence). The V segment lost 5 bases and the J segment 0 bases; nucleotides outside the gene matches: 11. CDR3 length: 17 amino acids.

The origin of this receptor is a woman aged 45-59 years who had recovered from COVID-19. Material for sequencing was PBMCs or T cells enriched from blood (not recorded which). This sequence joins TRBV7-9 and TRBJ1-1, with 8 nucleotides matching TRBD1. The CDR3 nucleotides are TGTGCCAGCAGCCCCGACAGGGGCGAAACGCTGAACACTGAAGCTTTCTTT. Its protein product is CASSPDRGETLNTEAFF. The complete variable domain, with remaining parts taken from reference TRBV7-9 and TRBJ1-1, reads DTGVSQNPRHKITKRGQNVTFRCDPISEHNRLYWYRQTLGQGPEFLTYFQNEAQLEKSRLLSDRFSAERPKGSFSTLEIQRTEQGDSAMYLCASSPDRGETLNTEAFFGQGTRLTVV.